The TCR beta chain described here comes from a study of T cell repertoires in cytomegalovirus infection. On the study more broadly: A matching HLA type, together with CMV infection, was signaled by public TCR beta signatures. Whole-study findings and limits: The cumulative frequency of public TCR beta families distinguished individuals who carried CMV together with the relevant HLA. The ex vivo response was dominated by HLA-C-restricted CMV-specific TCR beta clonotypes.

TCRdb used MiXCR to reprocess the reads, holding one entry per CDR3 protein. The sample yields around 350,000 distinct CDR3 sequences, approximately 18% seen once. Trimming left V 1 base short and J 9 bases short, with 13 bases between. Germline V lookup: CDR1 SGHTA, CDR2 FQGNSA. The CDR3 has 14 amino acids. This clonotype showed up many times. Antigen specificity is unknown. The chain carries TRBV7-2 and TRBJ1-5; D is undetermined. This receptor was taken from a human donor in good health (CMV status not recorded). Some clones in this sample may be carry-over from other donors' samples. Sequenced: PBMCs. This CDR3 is CASSLGVREPPQHF. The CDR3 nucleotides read TGTGCCAGCAGCTTAGGAGTAAGGGAGCCGCCCCAGCATTTT.